This is a list of T cell receptor beta chains from one sample in a study of spatial heterogeneity in lung cancer. TCRdb independently ran MiXCR on the 5' RACE reads; one entry per CDR3 protein. Of about 22,000 distinct CDR3 sequences listed, less than 6% were seen once; the top ten hold around a third. Sequencing used PBMCs, obtained at surgery. The receptor set was obtained from a male donor with early-stage non-small cell lung cancer. The CDR3 runs from the conserved cysteine through the conserved F or W. Each record gives: J gene, clone size, D gene, V gene, CDR3 protein, CDR3 DNA. A D gene is named only where the DNA matches it firmly. The size field is filled for only some rows; it gives once, few, many or a size class.

j_call: TRBJ2-3
clone_size: many
d_call: TRBD1
v_call: TRBV6-2/TRBV6-3
cdr3_aa: CASSRGNRGYTQYF
cdr3_nt: TGTGCCAGCAGCCGGGGCAACAGGGGGTATACGCAGTATTTT

j_call: TRBJ1-6
clone_size: many
d_call: NA
v_call: TRBV15
cdr3_aa: CATSKGGYNSPLHF
cdr3_nt: TGTGCCACCAGCAAGGGTGGCTATAATTCACCCCTCCACTTT

j_call: TRBJ1-2
clone_size: many
d_call: NA
v_call: TRBV5-1
cdr3_aa: CASSLEGSEGYTF
cdr3_nt: TGCGCCAGCAGCTTGGAAGGGTCGGAGGGCTACACCTTC

j_call: TRBJ1-2
clone_size: many
d_call: TRBD1
v_call: TRBV4-3
cdr3_aa: CASSQEYIREGTVNYGYTF
cdr3_nt: TGCGCCAGCAGCCAAGAATACATACGGGAAGGGACAGTTAACTATGGCTACACCTTC

j_call: TRBJ2-7
clone_size: NA
d_call: TRBD2
v_call: TRBV10-3
cdr3_aa: CAISESNVGDYHEQYF
cdr3_nt: TGTGCCATCAGTGAGTCGAATGTGGGGGACTATCACGAGCAGTACTTC

j_call: TRBJ2-3
clone_size: NA
d_call: TRBD1
v_call: TRBV27
cdr3_aa: CASSSGQGRDTQYF
cdr3_nt: TGTGCCAGCAGTTCCGGACAGGGGAGAGATACGCAGTATTTT

j_call: TRBJ1-5
clone_size: many
d_call: NA
v_call: TRBV5-1
cdr3_aa: CASSWLQGKNQPQHF
cdr3_nt: TGCGCCAGCAGCTGGCTCCAGGGGAAAAATCAGCCCCAGCATTTT

j_call: TRBJ1-5
clone_size: many
d_call: NA
v_call: TRBV6-6
cdr3_aa: CASSGAHSGNQPQHF
cdr3_nt: TGTGCCAGCAGTGGGGCCCACTCAGGCAATCAGCCCCAGCATTTT

j_call: TRBJ1-6
clone_size: many
d_call: NA
v_call: TRBV7-8
cdr3_aa: CASSSRGGNSPLHF
cdr3_nt: TGTGCCAGCAGCTCCAGGGGAGGTAATTCACCCCTCCACTTT

j_call: TRBJ1-6
clone_size: many
d_call: NA
v_call: TRBV7-2
cdr3_aa: CASSSAGGIGSPLHF
cdr3_nt: TGTGCCAGCAGCTCAGCGGGAGGGATAGGTTCACCCCTCCACTTT

j_call: TRBJ2-3
clone_size: many
d_call: NA
v_call: TRBV7-2
cdr3_aa: CASSLGHSGDTQYF
cdr3_nt: TGTGCCAGCAGCTTAGGACATAGCGGAGATACGCAGTATTTT

j_call: TRBJ1-2
clone_size: few
d_call: NA
v_call: TRBV9
cdr3_aa: CASSPYVAPGHGDGYTF
cdr3_nt: TGTGCCAGCAGCCCCTACGTAGCCCCGGGACATGGAGATGGCTACACCTTC

j_call: TRBJ2-2
clone_size: few
d_call: NA
v_call: TRBV7-3
cdr3_aa: CASSSGAGAPGELFF
cdr3_nt: TGTGCCAGCAGCTCAGGGGCGGGAGCCCCCGGGGAGCTGTTTTTT

j_call: TRBJ1-3
clone_size: many
d_call: NA
v_call: TRBV3-1
cdr3_aa: CASSQAAAAGNTIYF
cdr3_nt: TGTGCCAGCAGCCAAGCTGCGGCAGCTGGAAACACCATATATTTT

j_call: TRBJ2-1
clone_size: many
d_call: NA
v_call: TRBV15
cdr3_aa: CATSRDRYEQFF
cdr3_nt: TGTGCCACCAGCAGAGATCGATATGAGCAGTTCTTC

j_call: TRBJ2-7
clone_size: many
d_call: TRBD1
v_call: TRBV18
cdr3_aa: CASSPTGTASYEQYF
cdr3_nt: TGTGCCAGCTCGCCCACCGGGACAGCCTCCTACGAGCAGTACTTC

j_call: TRBJ1-5
clone_size: medium-sized
d_call: TRBD1
v_call: TRBV5-1
cdr3_aa: CASSLEPGQGHQPQHF
cdr3_nt: TGCGCCAGCAGCTTGGAACCGGGACAGGGTCATCAGCCCCAGCATTTT

j_call: TRBJ2-2
clone_size: many
d_call: NA
v_call: TRBV7-2
cdr3_aa: CASSLAASVAGELFF
cdr3_nt: TGTGCCAGCAGCTTAGCGGCTAGCGTAGCGGGGGAGCTGTTTTTT

j_call: TRBJ2-7
clone_size: many
d_call: NA
v_call: TRBV28
cdr3_aa: CASSLVFYEQYF
cdr3_nt: TGTGCCAGCAGTTTAGTTTTCTACGAGCAGTACTTC

j_call: TRBJ2-5
clone_size: medium-sized
d_call: NA
v_call: TRBV28
cdr3_aa: CASSWTSLGETQYF
cdr3_nt: TGTGCCAGCAGTTGGACATCCCTGGGAGAGACCCAGTACTTC

j_call: TRBJ1-5
clone_size: few
d_call: NA
v_call: TRBV28
cdr3_aa: CASRLTDQPQHF
cdr3_nt: TGTGCCAGCAGATTGACAGATCAGCCCCAGCATTTT

j_call: TRBJ2-1
clone_size: few
d_call: NA
v_call: TRBV28
cdr3_aa: CASRVHNEQFF
cdr3_nt: TGTGCCAGCAGGGTCCACAATGAGCAGTTCTTC

j_call: TRBJ2-2
clone_size: many
d_call: TRBD2
v_call: TRBV6-5
cdr3_aa: CASSYRLAGYLNTGELFF
cdr3_nt: TGTGCCAGCAGTTACCGACTAGCGGGGTATTTGAACACCGGGGAGCTGTTTTTT

j_call: TRBJ2-1
clone_size: NA
d_call: TRBD2
v_call: TRBV27
cdr3_aa: CASASLAGAFLNEQFF
cdr3_nt: TGTGCCAGCGCATCTCTAGCGGGGGCTTTTTTAAATGAGCAGTTCTTC

j_call: TRBJ2-1
clone_size: NA
d_call: TRBD1
v_call: TRBV11-2
cdr3_aa: CASRPSDRGFYNEQFF
cdr3_nt: TGTGCCAGCAGACCCTCGGACAGGGGGTTTTACAATGAGCAGTTCTTC

j_call: TRBJ2-1
clone_size: NA
d_call: TRBD2
v_call: TRBV27
cdr3_aa: CASSSGLAGGGNEQFF
cdr3_nt: TGTGCCAGCAGTTCCGGACTAGCGGGGGGCGGGAATGAGCAGTTCTTC

j_call: TRBJ1-1
clone_size: many
d_call: TRBD1
v_call: TRBV4-1
cdr3_aa: CASSSPWTGPTLTEAFF
cdr3_nt: TGCGCCAGCAGCTCACCCTGGACAGGGCCAACTCTCACTGAAGCTTTCTTT

j_call: TRBJ1-1
clone_size: many
d_call: TRBD1
v_call: TRBV6-2/TRBV6-3
cdr3_aa: CASSSQGVTEAFF
cdr3_nt: TGTGCCAGCAGTAGCCAGGGGGTCACTGAAGCTTTCTTT

j_call: TRBJ2-1
clone_size: many
d_call: TRBD2
v_call: TRBV7-2
cdr3_aa: CASSLGAGGSSEQFF
cdr3_nt: TGTGCCAGCAGCTTAGGAGCGGGGGGGAGTAGTGAGCAGTTCTTC

j_call: TRBJ2-7
clone_size: medium-sized
d_call: TRBD2
v_call: TRBV27
cdr3_aa: CASSFGGLSYEQYF
cdr3_nt: TGTGCCAGCAGTTTCGGGGGGTTGTCCTACGAGCAGTACTTC

j_call: TRBJ2-5
clone_size: few
d_call: NA
v_call: TRBV7-6
cdr3_aa: CASSLSQPRGIETQYF
cdr3_nt: TGTGCCAGCAGCTTATCCCAACCTCGGGGGATAGAGACCCAGTACTTC

j_call: TRBJ2-4
clone_size: NA
d_call: TRBD1
v_call: TRBV28
cdr3_aa: CASSLRDSLMYF
cdr3_nt: TGTGCCAGCAGTTTAAGGGACAGTTTAATGTACTTC

j_call: TRBJ2-3
clone_size: NA
d_call: TRBD1
v_call: TRBV7-9
cdr3_aa: CASSLGAGGANQPQYF
cdr3_nt: TGTGCCAGCAGCTTAGGGGCAGGGGGCGCGAATCAGCCCCAGTATTTT

j_call: TRBJ2-7
clone_size: many
d_call: NA
v_call: TRBV6-5
cdr3_aa: CAREGLEQYF
cdr3_nt: TGTGCCAGAGAGGGCCTCGAGCAGTACTTC

j_call: TRBJ2-7
clone_size: many
d_call: NA
v_call: TRBV29-1
cdr3_aa: CSVEASQTYEQYF
cdr3_nt: TGCAGCGTTGAGGCATCACAGACCTACGAGCAGTACTTC

j_call: TRBJ2-3
clone_size: many
d_call: NA
v_call: TRBV30
cdr3_aa: CAWSPGSAITDTQYF
cdr3_nt: TGTGCCTGGAGCCCCGGGAGCGCGATCACAGATACGCAGTATTTT

j_call: TRBJ1-1
clone_size: few
d_call: NA
v_call: TRBV28
cdr3_aa: CASSPGDDLRDTEAFF
cdr3_nt: TGTGCCAGCAGTCCTGGGGACGACTTAAGGGACACTGAAGCTTTCTTT

j_call: TRBJ1-1
clone_size: NA
d_call: NA
v_call: TRBV20-1
cdr3_aa: CSAKDPLTGTEAFF
cdr3_nt: TGCAGTGCTAAGGACCCTCTAACTGGCACTGAAGCTTTCTTT

j_call: TRBJ2-1
clone_size: medium-sized
d_call: TRBD2
v_call: TRBV4-1
cdr3_aa: CASSSPGRGGSNEQFF
cdr3_nt: TGCGCCAGCAGCTCCCCAGGGAGGGGTGGTAGCAATGAGCAGTTCTTC

j_call: TRBJ2-7
clone_size: few
d_call: NA
v_call: TRBV5-1
cdr3_aa: CASRETYEQYF
cdr3_nt: TGCGCCAGCAGGGAAACCTACGAGCAGTACTTC

j_call: TRBJ2-3
clone_size: NA
d_call: TRBD1
v_call: TRBV15
cdr3_aa: CATSRDGTGSGDTQYF
cdr3_nt: TGTGCCACCAGCAGAGATGGGACAGGTTCAGGAGATACGCAGTATTTT

j_call: TRBJ2-1
clone_size: many
d_call: NA
v_call: TRBV19
cdr3_aa: CASNLLGNEQFF
cdr3_nt: TGTGCCAGTAACCTACTGGGGAATGAGCAGTTCTTC

j_call: TRBJ2-3
clone_size: many
d_call: NA
v_call: TRBV12-3/TRBV12-4
cdr3_aa: CASSPTSPSDTQYF
cdr3_nt: TGTGCCAGCAGCCCCACTAGTCCCAGCGATACGCAGTATTTT

j_call: TRBJ2-3
clone_size: NA
d_call: TRBD1
v_call: TRBV7-8
cdr3_aa: CASRFGTDTGTDTQYF
cdr3_nt: TGTGCCAGCCGCTTCGGGACAGACACCGGCACAGATACGCAGTATTTT

j_call: TRBJ2-2
clone_size: many
d_call: NA
v_call: TRBV7-9
cdr3_aa: CASSFTLPTGELFF
cdr3_nt: TGTGCCAGCAGCTTCACTTTACCCACCGGGGAGCTGTTTTTT

j_call: TRBJ2-3
clone_size: NA
d_call: NA
v_call: TRBV18
cdr3_aa: CANSPPPTDTQYF
cdr3_nt: TGTGCCAACTCACCGCCCCCCACAGATACGCAGTATTTT

j_call: TRBJ1-1
clone_size: many
d_call: NA
v_call: TRBV28
cdr3_aa: CASNLGGTTEAFF
cdr3_nt: TGTGCCAGCAATTTGGGGGGGACCACTGAAGCTTTCTTT

j_call: TRBJ2-5
clone_size: many
d_call: NA
v_call: TRBV7-2
cdr3_aa: CASSLVWGHGETQYF
cdr3_nt: TGTGCCAGCAGCTTAGTTTGGGGTCATGGGGAGACCCAGTACTTC

j_call: TRBJ2-7
clone_size: many
d_call: NA
v_call: TRBV28
cdr3_aa: CASSSSGTPGGEQYF
cdr3_nt: TGTGCCAGCAGTTCTTCCGGGACACCCGGGGGCGAGCAGTACTTC

j_call: TRBJ2-7
clone_size: many
d_call: TRBD2
v_call: TRBV4-2
cdr3_aa: CASSQDGGTTGSYEQYF
cdr3_nt: TGTGCCAGCAGCCAAGATGGAGGGACTACTGGATCCTACGAGCAGTACTTC

j_call: TRBJ1-5
clone_size: many
d_call: NA
v_call: TRBV19
cdr3_aa: CATAGRYSNQPQHF
cdr3_nt: TGTGCCACCGCGGGCCGCTATAGCAATCAGCCCCAGCATTTT

j_call: TRBJ2-3
clone_size: few
d_call: NA
v_call: TRBV7-8
cdr3_aa: CASSLGWTDTQYF
cdr3_nt: TGTGCCAGCAGCTTAGGATGGACAGATACGCAGTATTTT

j_call: TRBJ1-1
clone_size: many
d_call: NA
v_call: TRBV29-1
cdr3_aa: CSTPNGPLNTEAFF
cdr3_nt: TGCAGCACCCCGAACGGGCCTTTGAACACTGAAGCTTTCTTT

j_call: TRBJ2-1
clone_size: many
d_call: TRBD2
v_call: TRBV27
cdr3_aa: CASTSPAGGISGEQFF
cdr3_nt: TGTGCCAGCACCTCCCCAGCGGGGGGGATCTCGGGTGAGCAGTTCTTC